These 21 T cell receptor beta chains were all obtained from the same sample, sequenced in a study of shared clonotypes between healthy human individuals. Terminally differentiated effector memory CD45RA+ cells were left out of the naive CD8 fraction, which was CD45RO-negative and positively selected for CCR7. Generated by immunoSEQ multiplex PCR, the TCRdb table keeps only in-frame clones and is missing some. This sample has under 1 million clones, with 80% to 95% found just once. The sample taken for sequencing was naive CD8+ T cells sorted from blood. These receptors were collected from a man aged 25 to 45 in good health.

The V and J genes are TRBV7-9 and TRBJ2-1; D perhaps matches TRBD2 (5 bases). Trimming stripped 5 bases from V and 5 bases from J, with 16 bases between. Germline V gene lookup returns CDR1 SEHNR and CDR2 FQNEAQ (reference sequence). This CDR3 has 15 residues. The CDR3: CASSPGSLVNNEQFF. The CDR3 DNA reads TGTGCCAGCAGCCCGGGGTCCCTAGTTAACAATGAGCAGTTCTTC.

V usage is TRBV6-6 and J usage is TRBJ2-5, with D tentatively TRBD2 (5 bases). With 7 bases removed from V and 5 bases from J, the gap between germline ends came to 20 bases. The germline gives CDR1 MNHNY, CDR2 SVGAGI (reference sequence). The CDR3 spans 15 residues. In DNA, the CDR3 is TGTGCCAGCACCGCGTTGGTGGGTCCGGGGGAGACCCAGTACTTC. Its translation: CASTALVGPGETQYF.

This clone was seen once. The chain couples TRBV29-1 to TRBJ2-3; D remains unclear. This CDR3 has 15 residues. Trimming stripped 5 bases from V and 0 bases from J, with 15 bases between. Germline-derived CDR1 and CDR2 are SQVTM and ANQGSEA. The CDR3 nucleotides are TGCAGCGTTCAGCGTCAGTCTTCTAGCACAGATACGCAGTATTTT. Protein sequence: CSVQRQSSSTDTQYF.

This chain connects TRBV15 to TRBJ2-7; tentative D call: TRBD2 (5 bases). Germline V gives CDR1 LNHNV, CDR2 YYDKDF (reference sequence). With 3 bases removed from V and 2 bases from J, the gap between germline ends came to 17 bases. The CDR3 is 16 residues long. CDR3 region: CATSRTPGIQTYEQYF. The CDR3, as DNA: TGTGCCACCAGCAGGACCCCCGGGATCCAAACCTACGAGCAGTACTTC.

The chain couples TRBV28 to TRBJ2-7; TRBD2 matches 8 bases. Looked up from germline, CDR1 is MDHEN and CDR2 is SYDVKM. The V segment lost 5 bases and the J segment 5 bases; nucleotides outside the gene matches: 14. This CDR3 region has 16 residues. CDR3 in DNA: TGTGCCAGCAGTCCCCGGGAGGGCTCGGGCGGAAACGAGCAGTACTTC. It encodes CASSPREGSGGNEQYF.

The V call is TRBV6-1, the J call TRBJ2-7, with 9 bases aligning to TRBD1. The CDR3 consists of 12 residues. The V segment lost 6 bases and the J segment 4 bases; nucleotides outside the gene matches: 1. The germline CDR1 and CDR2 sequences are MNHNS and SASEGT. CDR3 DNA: TGTGCCAGCAGGACAGGGGGGTACGAGCAGTACTTC. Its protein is CASRTGGYEQYF.

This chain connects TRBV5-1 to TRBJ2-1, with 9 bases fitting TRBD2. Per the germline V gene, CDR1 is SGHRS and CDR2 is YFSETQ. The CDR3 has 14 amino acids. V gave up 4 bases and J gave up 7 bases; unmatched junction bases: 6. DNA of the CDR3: TGCGCCAGCAGCCTTAGCGGGAGTACAAATGAGCAGTTCTTC. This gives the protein CASSLSGSTNEQFF.

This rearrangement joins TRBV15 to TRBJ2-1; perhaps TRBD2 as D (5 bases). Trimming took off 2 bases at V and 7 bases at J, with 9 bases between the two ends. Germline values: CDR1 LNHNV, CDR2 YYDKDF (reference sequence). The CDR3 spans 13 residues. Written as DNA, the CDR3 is TGTGCCACCAGCAGAATTCCGGGGAATGAGCAGTTCTTC. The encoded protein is CATSRIPGNEQFF.

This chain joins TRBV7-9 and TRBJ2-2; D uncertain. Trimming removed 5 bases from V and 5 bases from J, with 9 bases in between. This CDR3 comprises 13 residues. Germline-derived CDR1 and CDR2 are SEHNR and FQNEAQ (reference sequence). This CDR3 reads CASSPKWTGELFF. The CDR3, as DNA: TGTGCCAGCAGCCCCAAGTGGACCGGGGAGCTGTTTTTT. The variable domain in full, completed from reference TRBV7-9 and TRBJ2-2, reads DTGVSQNPRHKITKRGQNVTFRCDPISEHNRLYWYRQTLGQGPEFLTYFQNEAQLEKSRLLSDRFSAERPKGSFSTLEIQRTEQGDSAMYLCASSPKWTGELFFGEGSRLTVL.

The CDR3: CASSVGVGSWTQYF. CDR3 bases: TGTGCCAGCAGCGTGGGGGTTGGCAGTTGGACCCAGTACTTC. The chain has TRBV5-6 and TRBJ2-5; possibly TRBD1 or TRBD2 for D (5 bases each). V was shortened by 4 bases and J by 7 bases, with 17 bases between the two germline ends. Germline CDR1 reads SGHDT; CDR2 reads YYEEEE. The CDR3 has 14 amino acids. Based on the CDR3 plus reference TRBV5-6 and TRBJ2-5, the full variable domain is DAGVTQSPTHLIKTRGQQVTLRCSPKSGHDTVSWYQQALGQGPQFIFQYYEEEERQRGNFPDRFSGHQFPNYSSELNVNALLLGDSALYLCASSVGVGSWTQYFGPGTRLLVL.

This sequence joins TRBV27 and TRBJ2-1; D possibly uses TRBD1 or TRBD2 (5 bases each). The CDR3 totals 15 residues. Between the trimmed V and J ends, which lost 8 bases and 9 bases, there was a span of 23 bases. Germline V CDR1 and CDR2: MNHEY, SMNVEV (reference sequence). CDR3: CASRLEAGSISEQFF. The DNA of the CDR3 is TGTGCCAGCCGCCTGGAGGCAGGGTCTATCAGTGAGCAGTTCTTC.

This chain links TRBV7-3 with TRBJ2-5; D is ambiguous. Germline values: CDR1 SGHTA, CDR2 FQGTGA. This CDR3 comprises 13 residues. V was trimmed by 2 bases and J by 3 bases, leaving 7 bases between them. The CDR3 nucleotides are TGTGCCAGCAGCTTAGCCAATGAAGAGACCCAGTACTTC. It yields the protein CASSLANEETQYF.

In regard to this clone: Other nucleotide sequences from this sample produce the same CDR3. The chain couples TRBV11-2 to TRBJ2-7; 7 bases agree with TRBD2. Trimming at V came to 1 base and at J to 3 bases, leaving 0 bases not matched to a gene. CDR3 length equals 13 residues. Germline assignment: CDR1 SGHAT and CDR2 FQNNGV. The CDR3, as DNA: TGTGCCAGCAGCTTAGGGGGGGGCTACGAGCAGTACTTC. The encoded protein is CASSLGGGYEQYF.

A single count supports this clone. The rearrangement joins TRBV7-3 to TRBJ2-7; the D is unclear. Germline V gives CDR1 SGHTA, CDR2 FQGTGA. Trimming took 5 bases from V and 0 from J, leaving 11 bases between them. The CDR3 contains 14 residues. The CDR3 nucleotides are TGTGCCAGCAGCCCCGAAGGTAGCTCCTACGAGCAGTACTTC. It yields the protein CASSPEGSSYEQYF.

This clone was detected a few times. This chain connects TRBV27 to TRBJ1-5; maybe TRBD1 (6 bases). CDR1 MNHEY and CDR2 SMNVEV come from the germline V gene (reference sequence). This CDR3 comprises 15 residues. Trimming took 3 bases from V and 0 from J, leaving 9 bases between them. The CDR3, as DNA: TGTGCCAGCAGTTTTTCGGGACATAGCAATCAGCCCCAGCATTTT. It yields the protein CASSFSGHSNQPQHF.

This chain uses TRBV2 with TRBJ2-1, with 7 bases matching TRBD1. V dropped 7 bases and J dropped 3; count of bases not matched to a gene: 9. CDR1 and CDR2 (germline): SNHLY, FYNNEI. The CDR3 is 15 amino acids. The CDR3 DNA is TGTGCCAGCATGGGACAGTCTACAGGCTACAATGAGCAGTTCTTC. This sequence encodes CASMGQSTGYNEQFF.

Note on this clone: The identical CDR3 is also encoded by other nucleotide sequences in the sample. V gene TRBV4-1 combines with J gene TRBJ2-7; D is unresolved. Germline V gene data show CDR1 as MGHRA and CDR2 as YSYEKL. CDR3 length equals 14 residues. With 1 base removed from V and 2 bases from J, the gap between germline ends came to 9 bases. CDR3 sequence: CASSQGAGAYEQYF. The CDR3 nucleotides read TGCGCCAGCAGCCAAGGTGCAGGAGCCTACGAGCAGTACTTC.

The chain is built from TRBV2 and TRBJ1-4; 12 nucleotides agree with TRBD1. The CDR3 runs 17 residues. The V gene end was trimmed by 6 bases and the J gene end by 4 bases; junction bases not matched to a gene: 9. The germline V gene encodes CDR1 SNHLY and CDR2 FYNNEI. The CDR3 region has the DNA TGTGCCAGCAGACCGGGACAGGGGGCGGGAGATAATGAAAAACTGTTTTTT. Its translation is CASRPGQGAGDNEKLFF.

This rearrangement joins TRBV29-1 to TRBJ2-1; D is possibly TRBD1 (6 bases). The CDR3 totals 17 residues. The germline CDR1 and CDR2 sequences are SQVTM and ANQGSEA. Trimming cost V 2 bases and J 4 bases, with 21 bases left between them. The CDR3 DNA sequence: TGCAGCGTTGAAAAAGGCGGGCAGGGGAAAAGATACAATGAGCAGTTCTTC. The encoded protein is CSVEKGGQGKRYNEQFF.

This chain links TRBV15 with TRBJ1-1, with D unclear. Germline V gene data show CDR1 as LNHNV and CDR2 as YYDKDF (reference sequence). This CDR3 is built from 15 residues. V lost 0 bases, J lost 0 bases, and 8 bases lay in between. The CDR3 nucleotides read TGTGCCACCAGCAGAGAAGGCAGGTTGAACACTGAAGCTTTCTTT. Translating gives CATSREGRLNTEAFF.

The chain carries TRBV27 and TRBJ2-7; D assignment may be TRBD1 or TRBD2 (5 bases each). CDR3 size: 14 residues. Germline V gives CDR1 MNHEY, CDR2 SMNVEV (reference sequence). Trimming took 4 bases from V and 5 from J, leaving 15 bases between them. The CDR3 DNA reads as TGTGCCAGCAGTTCCCGGATCCGAGGGGACGAGCAGTACTTC. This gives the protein CASSSRIRGDEQYF.